These 25 T cell receptor beta chains share one sample of origin, sequenced in a study of cytomegalovirus exposure and HLA in healthy donors. PCR primers comprised 60 Vbeta and 13 Jbeta primers. This table comes from immunoSEQ multiplex PCR, and its TCRdb copy is limited to in-frame clones, with some not included. The sample contains around 55,000 clones, 75% to 80% of which appear only once. Sequenced: PBMCs. Source of these receptors: a female donor in good health and CMV-seronegative.

The chain links TRBV4-3 to TRBJ2-5; 7 nucleotides match TRBD2. CDR3 length equals 15 residues. Germline trimming cut 2 bases from V and 5 bases from J; bases unmatched to any gene: 8. Germline CDR1 LGHNA, CDR2 YSLEER. The CDR3 nucleotides are TGCGCCAGCAGCCAAAATTGGGGGGGGAGGGAGACCCAGTACTTC. Translating gives CASSQNWGGRETQYF.

This chain uses TRBV29-1 with TRBJ2-1; 7 bases match TRBD1. Per germline, CDR1 SQVTM and CDR2 ANQGSEA. V lost 5 bases to trimming and J lost 2 bases; unmatched junction nucleotides: 3. The CDR3 length is 13 residues. The CDR3 is CSVWDSTYNEQFF. Here the CDR3 DNA reads TGCAGCGTTTGGGACAGCACCTACAATGAGCAGTTCTTC.

The chain links TRBV5-1 to TRBJ1-3; unclear D gene. Per germline, CDR1 SGHRS and CDR2 YFSETQ. Between the trimmed V and J ends, which lost 2 bases and 0 bases, there was a span of 15 bases. The CDR3 is made up of 17 amino acids. The CDR3 region has the DNA TGCGCCAGCAGCTTAGATCAGACACGTATCTCTGGAAACACCATATATTTT. Encoded protein: CASSLDQTRISGNTIYF.

The rearrangement uses TRBV6-4 and TRBJ2-3; 7 bases match TRBD2. Germline V gene data show CDR1 as MRHNA and CDR2 as SNTAGT. The V and J ends lost 0 bases and 4 bases, in that order; junction bases with no gene match: 13. There are 18 residues in the CDR3. CDR3 coding DNA: TGTGCCAGCAGTGACTCGATGGTCGGTGGCGGGGGTGCAGATACGCAGTATTTT. Amino acid sequence: CASSDSMVGGGGADTQYF.

Concerning this clone itself: The junction does not match germline at one end; this may be a read error. This chain joins TRBV7-7 and TRBJ2-5; 7 bases fit TRBD2. CDR3 length: 11 amino acids. Germline CDR1 SSHAT, CDR2 FNYEAQ (reference sequence). CDR3 nucleotides: TGTGCTAGCAGCTCCCGGGAGGCCCAGTACTTC. Translation gives CASSSREAQYF.

This rearrangement joins TRBV7-9 to TRBJ2-7; weak D call: TRBD1 (6 bases). This CDR3 region has 16 residues. The ends were cut back, 4 bases at V and 4 bases at J, with 20 bases in the middle. Germline CDR1 reads SEHNR; CDR2 reads FQNEAQ (reference sequence). CDR3 bases: TGTGCCAGCAGCTCCCTGAAGGACAGTCGGAGATACGAGCAGTACTTC. Encoded protein: CASSSLKDSRRYEQYF.

The chain has TRBV9 and TRBJ2-1; TRBD2 aligns across 12 bases. Germline assignment: CDR1 SGDLS and CDR2 YYNGEE. The CDR3 totals 17 residues. J was trimmed by 5 bases and V by 0 bases; bases with no gene match: 6. In nucleotides, the CDR3 is TGTGCCAGCAGCGTAGGGGCTAGCGGGGGGGCCGACAATGAGCAGTTCTTC. Translating it yields CASSVGASGGADNEQFF.

V gene TRBV7-8 combines with J gene TRBJ1-1; D not certain. V was cut by 2 bases and J by 4 bases, with 8 bases left in between. From germline, CDR1 is SGHVS and CDR2 FQNEAQ. The CDR3 has 13 amino acids. The CDR3, as DNA: TGTGCCAGCAGCTTACCCGTCGGCACTGAAGCTTTCTTT. Encoded protein: CASSLPVGTEAFF. Full variable domain (remainder filled in from reference TRBV7-8 and TRBJ1-1): GAGVSQSPRYKVAKRGQDVALRCDPISGHVSLFWYQQALGQGPEFLTYFQNEAQLDKSGLPSDRFFAERPEGSVSTLKIQRTQQEDSAVYLCASSLPVGTEAFFGQGTRLTVV.

This chain links TRBV30 with TRBJ2-5, with TRBD2 matching over 9 bases. Unmatched junction bases numbered 8, after V lost 2 bases and J lost 4 bases. CDR1 is GTSNPN, CDR2 SVGIG, per germline (reference sequence). CDR3 size: 15 residues. The CDR3 here is CAWSLSGGLLETQYF. CDR3 DNA sequence: TGTGCCTGGAGTCTTAGCGGGGGACTATTAGAGACCCAGTACTTC.

The CDR3 nucleotides read TGCGCCAGCACTTGGGGGGGGGCCGGGAATGAGCAGTTCTTC. Its protein is CASTWGGAGNEQFF. This rearrangement joins TRBV5-1 to TRBJ2-1; D might be TRBD2 (7 bases). Germline CDR1 reads SGHRS; CDR2 reads YFSETQ. The CDR3 consists of 14 residues. Trimming left V 6 bases short and J 7 bases short, with 17 bases between.

CDR3 bases: TGTGCCAGCTCACTCGGGACTAGCGGGATAGAGGTCTACGAGCAGTACTTC. Translation gives CASSLGTSGIEVYEQYF. The chain uses TRBV18 and TRBJ2-7; TRBD2 matches at 13 bases. The V gene end was trimmed by 4 bases and the J gene end by 3 bases; junction bases not matched to a gene: 9. CDR1 and CDR2 from the germline V gene are KGHSH and LQKENI. The CDR3 contains 17 residues.

The chain couples TRBV27 to TRBJ2-7; 9 positions match TRBD2. The CDR3 is 15 residues long. Germline-derived CDR1 and CDR2 are MNHEY and SMNVEV (reference sequence). Trimming removed 8 bases from V and 3 bases from J; junction bases left unmatched: 11. Here the CDR3 reads CASEEGLAGGYEQYF. CDR3 sequence (DNA): TGTGCCAGCGAGGAGGGACTAGCCGGCGGCTACGAGCAGTACTTC.

This clone was counted only a few times. V and J are TRBV6-6 and TRBJ1-2, with 8 bases aligning to TRBD1. The trim removed 10 bases at V and 4 bases at J, leaving 5 bases unmatched. The CDR3 loop spans 12 amino acids. Germline lookup yields CDR1 MNHNY and CDR2 SVGAGI (reference sequence). The CDR3 loop is CATSGGSYGYTF. The CDR3 region has the DNA TGTGCCACCTCAGGGGGCAGCTATGGCTACACCTTC.

This clone was found once. DNA for the CDR3: TGCGCCAGCAGCGCGGGGACTAGCGGCTACGAGCAGTACTTC. Amino acid sequence: CASSAGTSGYEQYF. The J gene is TRBJ2-7, the V gene TRBV5-1; 11 bases map to TRBD2. The germline V gene encodes CDR1 SGHRS and CDR2 YFSETQ. After removal of 4 bases from V and 3 bases from J, the junction contained 3 bases not matched to a gene. CDR3 length: 14 residues.

The chain is built from TRBV27 and TRBJ2-1; perhaps TRBD2 as D (5 bases). From germline, CDR1 is MNHEY and CDR2 SMNVEV (reference sequence). V was trimmed by 4 bases and J by 1 base, leaving 17 bases between them. The CDR3 runs 17 residues. In DNA form, the CDR3 reads TGTGCCAGCAGTTCCGGGCGGGCCGAAAAATCCTACAATGAGCAGTTCTTC. This gives the protein CASSSGRAEKSYNEQFF.

V gene TRBV2 combines with J gene TRBJ2-7; 9 bases are a match to TRBD1. There are 14 residues in the CDR3. V lost 5 bases to trimming and J lost 4 bases; unmatched junction nucleotides: 6. Germline values: CDR1 SNHLY, CDR2 FYNNEI. The CDR3 coding sequence is TGTGCCAGCAGTTGGGGACAGGGTAAATACGAGCAGTACTTC. Translation: CASSWGQGKYEQYF.

This sequence joins TRBV2 and TRBJ1-6; a possible D gene is TRBD1 (5 bases). Germline assignment: CDR1 SNHLY and CDR2 FYNNEI. The CDR3 contains 13 residues. With 6 bases removed from V and 7 bases from J, the gap between germline ends came to 10 bases. The CDR3 coding sequence is TGTGCCAGCAGAGGACACTGGAATTCACCCCTCCACTTT. It is translated as CASRGHWNSPLHF.

The chain employs TRBV20-1 and TRBJ2-5; maybe TRBD2 (5 bases). This CDR3 contains 11 residues. Per germline, CDR1 DFQATT and CDR2 SNEGSKA (reference sequence). Trimming pared 3 bases from V and 11 bases from J, leaving 13 bases between. Here the CDR3 DNA reads TGCAGTGCTAGGGCGAGTTGGGAGCAGTACTTC. Protein sequence: CSARASWEQYF.

This chain uses TRBV7-3 with TRBJ2-3, with D tentatively TRBD2 (6 bases). The CDR3 contains 16 residues. In germline, CDR1 is SGHTA, CDR2 FQGTGA. V lost 5 bases and J 1 base, leaving 16 bases between the germline ends. The chain's CDR3 is CASSHLPGLRTDTQYF. The CDR3 DNA sequence: TGTGCCAGCAGCCACCTTCCGGGACTTCGCACAGATACGCAGTATTTT.

J is TRBJ1-1 and V is TRBV4-3; tentatively, D is TRBD1 (5 bases). Trimming removed 1 base from V and 5 bases from J, with 8 bases in between. The CDR3 has 13 residues. In germline, CDR1 is LGHNA, CDR2 YSLEER. The CDR3 protein is CASSQARGTEAFF. In nucleotides, the CDR3 is TGCGCCAGCAGCCAAGCGCGGGGGACTGAAGCTTTCTTT.

This chain joins TRBV28 and TRBJ2-7; D is perhaps TRBD1 (6 bases). The CDR3 is made up of 13 amino acids. V was shortened by 4 bases and J by 1 base, with 8 bases between the two germline ends. Germline CDR1 and CDR2: MDHEN and SYDVKM. CDR3 coding DNA: TGTGCCAGCAGTTCCGGACAGTCCTACGAGCAGTACTTC. Its translation: CASSSGQSYEQYF.

This clone was detected only once. This CDR3 is CASSLTGGEKLFF. DNA for the CDR3: TGTGCCAGCAGCTTGACAGGGGGTGAAAAACTGTTTTTT. The chain couples TRBV7-9 to TRBJ1-4; 9 nucleotides match TRBD1. This CDR3 region has 13 residues. V shed 3 bases, J shed 7 bases, and the junction held 0 bases outside the gene matches. Germline-derived CDR1 and CDR2 are SEHNR and FQNEAQ (reference sequence).

This rearrangement joins TRBV30 to TRBJ2-5; 11 nucleotides match TRBD2. Germline CDR1 is GTSNPN and CDR2 is SVGIG (reference sequence). This CDR3 region has 15 residues. The J segment lost 2 bases and the V segment lost 0 bases, leaving 2 bases of the junction unmatched. The DNA of the CDR3 is TGTGCCTGGAGTGTCACTAGCGGGGGACAAGAGACCCAGTACTTC. Encoded protein: CAWSVTSGGQETQYF.

The V call is TRBV11-2, the J call TRBJ2-1; 7 bases align to TRBD2. With 4 bases clipped from V and 4 bases from J, the junction kept 13 bases outside the gene matches. Germline CDR1 and CDR2: SGHAT and FQNNGV. This CDR3 is 17 amino acids long. The CDR3 DNA follows: TGTGCCAGCAGCTGGACTAGGCACCCCGAGCTATACAATGAGCAGTTCTTC. Residues: CASSWTRHPELYNEQFF. Full variable domain (outside the CDR3, taken from reference TRBV11-2 and TRBJ2-1): EAGVAQSPRYKIIEKRQSVAFWCNPISGHATLYWYQQILGQGPKLLIQFQNNGVVDDSQLPKDRFSAERLKGVDSTLKIQPAKLEDSAVYLCASSWTRHPELYNEQFFGPGTRLTVL.

V and J are TRBV30 and TRBJ1-2; TRBD1 matches 7 bases. Germline V gives CDR1 GTSNPN, CDR2 SVGIG (reference sequence). The CDR3 spans 14 residues. J gave up 8 bases and V 1 base, and 10 bases lay outside the gene matches. CDR3 loop: CAWSDPPGQPGYTF. CDR3 DNA sequence: TGTGCCTGGAGTGACCCTCCGGGACAGCCGGGCTACACCTTC.